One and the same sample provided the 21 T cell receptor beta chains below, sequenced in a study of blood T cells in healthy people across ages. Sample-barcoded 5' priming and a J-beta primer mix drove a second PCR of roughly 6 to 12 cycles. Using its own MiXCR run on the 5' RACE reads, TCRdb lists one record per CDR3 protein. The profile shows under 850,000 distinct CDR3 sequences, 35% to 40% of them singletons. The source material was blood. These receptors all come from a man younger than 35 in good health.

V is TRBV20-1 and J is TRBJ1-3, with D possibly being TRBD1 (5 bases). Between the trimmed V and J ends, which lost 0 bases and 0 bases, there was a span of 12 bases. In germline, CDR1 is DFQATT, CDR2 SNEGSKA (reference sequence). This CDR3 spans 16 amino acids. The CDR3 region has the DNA TGCAGTGCTAGAGATTCGACAGTGATCTCTGGAAACACCATATATTTT. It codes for CSARDSTVISGNTIYF.

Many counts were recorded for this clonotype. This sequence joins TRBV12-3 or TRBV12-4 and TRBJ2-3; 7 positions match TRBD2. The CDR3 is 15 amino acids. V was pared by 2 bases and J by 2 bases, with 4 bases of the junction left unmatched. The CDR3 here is CASSLLAVSTDTQYF. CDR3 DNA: TGTGCCAGCAGTTTACTAGCGGTATCCACAGATACGCAGTATTTT.

The DNA for the CDR3 is TGTGCCAGCAGCCCAATTCAGGGGCATGAGCAGTTCTTC. Amino acid sequence: CASSPIQGHEQFF. The V call is TRBV7-9, the J call TRBJ2-1; a possible D gene is TRBD1 (6 bases). Deletions cut 5 bases from V and 8 bases from J, with 13 bases between. This CDR3 has 13 amino acids. Germline V gene data show CDR1 as SEHNR and CDR2 as FQNEAQ (reference sequence).

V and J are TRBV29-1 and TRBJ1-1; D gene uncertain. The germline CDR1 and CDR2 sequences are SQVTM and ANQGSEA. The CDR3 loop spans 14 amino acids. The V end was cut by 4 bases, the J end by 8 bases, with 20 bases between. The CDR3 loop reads CSVAPKIGKSEAFF. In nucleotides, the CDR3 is TGCAGCGTTGCACCTAAAATTGGGAAATCGGAAGCTTTCTTT. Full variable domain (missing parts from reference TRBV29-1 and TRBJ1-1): SAVISQKPSRDICQRGTSLTIQCQVDSQVTMMFWYRQQPGQSLTLIATANQGSEATYESGFVIDKFPISRPNLTFSTLTVSNMSPEDSSIYLCSVAPKIGKSEAFFGQGTRLTVV.

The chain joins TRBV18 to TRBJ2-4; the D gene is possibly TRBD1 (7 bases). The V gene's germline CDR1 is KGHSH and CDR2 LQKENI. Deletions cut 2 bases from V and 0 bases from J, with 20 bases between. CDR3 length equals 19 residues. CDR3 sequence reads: CASSPVPGGTNLAKNIQYF. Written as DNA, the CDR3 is TGTGCCAGCTCACCAGTCCCAGGGGGGACAAACCTAGCCAAAAACATTCAGTACTTC.

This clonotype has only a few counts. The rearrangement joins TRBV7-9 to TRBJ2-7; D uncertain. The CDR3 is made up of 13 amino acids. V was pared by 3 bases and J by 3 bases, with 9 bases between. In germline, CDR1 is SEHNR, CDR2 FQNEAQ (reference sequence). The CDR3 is CASSLRWDYEQYF. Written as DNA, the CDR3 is TGTGCCAGCAGCTTGCGTTGGGACTACGAGCAGTACTTC.

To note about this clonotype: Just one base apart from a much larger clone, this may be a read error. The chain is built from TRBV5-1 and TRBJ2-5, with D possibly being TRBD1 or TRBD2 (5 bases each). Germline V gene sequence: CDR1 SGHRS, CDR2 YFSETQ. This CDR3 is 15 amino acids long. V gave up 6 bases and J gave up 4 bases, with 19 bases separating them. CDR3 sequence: CASKTGTATRETQYF. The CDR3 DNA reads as TGCGCCAGCAAAACCGGGACGGCAACCCGAGAGACCCAGTACTTC.

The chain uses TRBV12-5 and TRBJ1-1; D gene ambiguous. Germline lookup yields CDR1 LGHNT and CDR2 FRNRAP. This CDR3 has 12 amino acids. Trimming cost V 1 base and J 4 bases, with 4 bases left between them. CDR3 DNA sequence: TGTGCTAGTGGTTTGGGGACCACTGAAGCTTTCTTT. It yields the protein CASGLGTTEAFF. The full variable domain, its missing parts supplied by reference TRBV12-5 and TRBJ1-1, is DARVTQTPRHKVTEMGQEVTMRCQPILGHNTVFWYRQTMMQGLELLAYFRNRAPLDDSGMPKDRFSAEMPDATLATLKIQPSEPRDSAVYFCASGLGTTEAFFGQGTRLTVV.

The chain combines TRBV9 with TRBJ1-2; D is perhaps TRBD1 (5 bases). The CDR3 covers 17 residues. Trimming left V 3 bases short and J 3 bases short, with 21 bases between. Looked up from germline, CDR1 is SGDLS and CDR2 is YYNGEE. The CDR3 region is CASSAQRPAGTDYGYTF. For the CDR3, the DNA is TGTGCCAGCAGCGCCCAAAGGCCAGCCGGGACGGACTATGGCTACACCTTC.

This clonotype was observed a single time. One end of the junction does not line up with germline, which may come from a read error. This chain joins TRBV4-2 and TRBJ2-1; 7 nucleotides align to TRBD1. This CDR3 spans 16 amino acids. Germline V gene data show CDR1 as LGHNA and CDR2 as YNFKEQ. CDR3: CASSQENRQGDNGQFF. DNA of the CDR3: TGTGCCAGCAGCCAAGAGAATCGGCAGGGGGACAATGGGCAGTTCTTC.

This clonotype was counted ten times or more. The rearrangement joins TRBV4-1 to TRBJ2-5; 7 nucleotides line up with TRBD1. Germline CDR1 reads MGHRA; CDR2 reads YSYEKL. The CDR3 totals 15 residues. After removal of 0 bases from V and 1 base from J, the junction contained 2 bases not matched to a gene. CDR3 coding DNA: TGCGCCAGCAGCCAAGATCCAGGGGGCCAAGAGACCCAGTACTTC. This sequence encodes CASSQDPGGQETQYF.

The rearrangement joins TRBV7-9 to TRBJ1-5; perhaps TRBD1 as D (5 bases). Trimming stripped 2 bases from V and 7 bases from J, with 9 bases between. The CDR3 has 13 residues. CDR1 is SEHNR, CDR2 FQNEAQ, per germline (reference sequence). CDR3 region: CASSLRGEQPQHF. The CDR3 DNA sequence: TGTGCCAGCAGCTTACGAGGGGAGCAGCCCCAGCATTTT.

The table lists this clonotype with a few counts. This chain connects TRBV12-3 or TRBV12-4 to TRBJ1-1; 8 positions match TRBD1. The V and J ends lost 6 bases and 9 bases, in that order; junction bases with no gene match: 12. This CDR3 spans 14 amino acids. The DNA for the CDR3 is TGTGCCAGCAGCCCGTCAGGGGGCGCGTTAAAAGCTTTCTTT. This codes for CASSPSGGALKAFF.

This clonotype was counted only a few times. The CDR3 nucleotides read TGTGCCAGCTCAGCCGGCAGGGGTAATGAAAAACTGTTTTTT. This codes for CASSAGRGNEKLFF. V usage is TRBV5-6 and J usage is TRBJ1-4, with TRBD1 as a possible D gene (6 bases). Germline loops: CDR1 SGHDT, CDR2 YYEEEE. V dropped 7 bases and J dropped 4 bases, with 14 bases sitting between them. This CDR3 has 14 amino acids.

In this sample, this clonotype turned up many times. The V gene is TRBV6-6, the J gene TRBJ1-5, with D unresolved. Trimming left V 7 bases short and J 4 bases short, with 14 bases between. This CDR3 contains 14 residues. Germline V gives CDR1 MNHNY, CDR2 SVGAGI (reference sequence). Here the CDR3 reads CASTTGPRNQPQHF. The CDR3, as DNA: TGTGCCAGCACCACCGGGCCGAGGAATCAGCCCCAGCATTTT.

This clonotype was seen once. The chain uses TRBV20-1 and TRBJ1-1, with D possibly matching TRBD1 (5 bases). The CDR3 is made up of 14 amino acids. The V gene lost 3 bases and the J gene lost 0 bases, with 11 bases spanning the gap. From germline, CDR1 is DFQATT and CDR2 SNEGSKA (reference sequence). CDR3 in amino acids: CSARSGPLNTEAFF. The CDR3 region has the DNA TGCAGTGCTAGGTCGGGACCCTTGAACACTGAAGCTTTCTTT.

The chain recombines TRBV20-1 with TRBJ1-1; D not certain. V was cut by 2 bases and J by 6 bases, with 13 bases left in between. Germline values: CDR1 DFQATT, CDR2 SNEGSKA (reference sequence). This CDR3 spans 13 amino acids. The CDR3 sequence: CSARPSHSAEAFF. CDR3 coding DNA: TGCAGTGCTAGACCGTCCCACAGCGCTGAAGCTTTCTTT.

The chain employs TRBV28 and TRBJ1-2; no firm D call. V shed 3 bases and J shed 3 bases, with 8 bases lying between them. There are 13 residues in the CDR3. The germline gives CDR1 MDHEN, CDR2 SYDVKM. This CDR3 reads CASSFRRDYGYTF. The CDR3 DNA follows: TGTGCCAGCAGTTTTAGGAGGGACTATGGCTACACCTTC.

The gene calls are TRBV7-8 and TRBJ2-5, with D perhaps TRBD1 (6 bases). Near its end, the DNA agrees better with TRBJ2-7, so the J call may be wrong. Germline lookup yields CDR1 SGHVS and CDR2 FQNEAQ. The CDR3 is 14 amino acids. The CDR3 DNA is TGTGCCAGCAGCTTACGGCAGGGGATATACGAGCAGTACTTC. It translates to CASSLRQGIYEQYF.

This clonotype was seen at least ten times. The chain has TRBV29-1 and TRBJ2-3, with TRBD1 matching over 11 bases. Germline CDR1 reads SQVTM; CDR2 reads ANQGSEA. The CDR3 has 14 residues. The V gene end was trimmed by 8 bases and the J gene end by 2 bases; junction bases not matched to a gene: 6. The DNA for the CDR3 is TGCAGCACGGGGACAGGGGGTCCCACAGATACGCAGTATTTT. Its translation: CSTGTGGPTDTQYF.

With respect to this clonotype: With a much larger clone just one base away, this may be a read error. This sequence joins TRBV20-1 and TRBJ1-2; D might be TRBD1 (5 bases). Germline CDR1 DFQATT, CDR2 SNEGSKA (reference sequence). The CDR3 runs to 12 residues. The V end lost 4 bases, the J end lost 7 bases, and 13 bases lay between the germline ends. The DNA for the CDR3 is TGCAGTGCTACTAGTCCGGGGGGTGGCTACACCTTC. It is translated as CSATSPGGGYTF.